These 5 T cell receptor beta chains were sequenced from one sample in a study of blood T cell repertoires in COVID-19. Assay: immunoSEQ multiplex PCR; the TCRdb copy retains only in-frame clones and omits some. The table lists some 150,000 clones, about 82% of them singletons. The specimen was peripheral blood. Source of these receptors: a woman aged 55-75 years with acute or convalescent COVID-19.

Worth noting for this clone: The junction differs from germline at one of its ends, possibly a read error. The rearrangement uses TRBV7-7 and TRBJ2-5, with 9 bases fitting TRBD2. This CDR3 region has 16 residues. Germline CDR1 SSHAT, CDR2 FNYEAQ (reference sequence). The CDR3 DNA follows: TGTGCTAGCAGCTTAAGGCGGGGGGGCGTGGAAGAGACCCAGTACTTC. It codes for CASSLRRGGVEETQYF.

CDR3 amino acids: CSVRPQGTSGNTIYF. In DNA, the CDR3 is TGCAGCGTTCGACCTCAGGGAACTTCAGGAAACACCATATATTTT. This chain links TRBV29-1 with TRBJ1-3, with TRBD1 as a possible D gene (5 bases). This CDR3 comprises 15 residues. Per the germline V gene, CDR1 is SQVTM and CDR2 is ANQGSEA. V lost 5 bases and J 4 bases, leaving 18 bases between the germline ends.

This chain connects TRBV18 to TRBJ2-5, with D possibly matching TRBD2 (6 bases). Germline loops: CDR1 KGHSH, CDR2 LQKENI. Trimming removed 0 bases from V and 4 bases from J, with 15 bases in between. This CDR3 contains 16 residues. Here the CDR3 reads CASSPPTRRSVETQYF. Here the CDR3 DNA reads TGTGCCAGCTCACCACCGACTAGGAGGAGTGTAGAGACCCAGTACTTC. The full variable domain, with the rest looked up from reference TRBV18 and TRBJ2-5, is NAGVMQNPRHLVRRRGQEARLRCSPMKGHSHVYWYRQLPEEGLKFMVYLQKENIIDESGMPKERFSAEFPKEGPSILRIQQVVRGDSAAYFCASSPPTRRSVETQYFGPGTRLLVL.

This clone was recorded once. The chain carries TRBV19 and TRBJ2-1, with 7 bases that match TRBD1. This CDR3 has 14 amino acids. The V segment lost 2 bases and the J segment 8 bases; nucleotides outside the gene matches: 6. CDR1 LNHDA and CDR2 SQIVND come from the germline V gene (reference sequence). The CDR3 sequence: CASSIIQGMDEQFF. CDR3 sequence (DNA): TGTGCCAGTAGTATAATACAGGGGATGGATGAGCAGTTCTTC. The full variable domain, with the rest looked up from reference TRBV19 and TRBJ2-1, is DGGITQSPKYLFRKEGQNVTLSCEQNLNHDAMYWYRQDPGQGLRLIYYSQIVNDFQKGDIAEGYSVSREKKESFPLTVTSAQKNPTAFYLCASSIIQGMDEQFFGPGTRLTVL.

The chain is built from TRBV7-9 and TRBJ2-2, with TRBD2 matching 14 bases. In germline, CDR1 is SEHNR, CDR2 FQNEAQ (reference sequence). V gave up 1 base and J gave up 3 bases; unmatched junction bases: 7. The CDR3 loop spans 19 amino acids. CDR3 loop: CASSLVRLAGGLHTGELFF. As DNA, the CDR3 is TGTGCCAGCAGCTTAGTGAGACTAGCGGGGGGGCTTCACACCGGGGAGCTGTTTTTT.